The source of this T cell receptor beta chain is a study of T cells after somatic rescue of genetic block. TCRdb's table, derived via immunoSEQ multiplex PCR, lists solely in-frame clones and lacks some. The sample carries just over 8,000 clones, roughly 76% recorded once. This CDR3 is 12 amino acids long. CDR1 is SQVTM, CDR2 ANQGSEA, per germline. Trimming cost V 7 bases and J 2 bases, with 12 bases left between them. The receptor's source is a boy younger than 18. Input material: peripheral blood mononuclear cells (PBMCs). The chain combines TRBV29-1 with TRBJ2-7; tentative D call: TRBD2 (6 bases). The CDR3 is CSGVAAPYEQYF. As DNA, the CDR3 is TGCAGCGGGGTAGCGGCCCCCTACGAGCAGTACTTC.